Listed below are T cell receptor beta chains from one sample, sequenced in a study of T cells in Graves' hyperthyroidism and ophthalmopathy. TCRdb reprocessed the multiplex PCR reads via MiXCR and lists one record per CDR3 protein. The top ten clones hold approximately 31% of a sample with about 290,000 distinct CDR3 sequences, 16% of them seen once. The specimen sequenced was blood. These receptors were collected from a man aged 30 to 39 with Graves' hyperthyroidism. The CDR3 runs from the conserved cysteine through the conserved F or W. Clone size, where shown, is once, few, many, or a class for clones that have expanded.

V: TRBV14
size: .
CDR3: CASSQGLNEKLFF

V: TRBV11-2
size: .
CDR3: CASSQGTEKLFF

V: TRBV7-9
size: many
CDR3: CASSLGRNSYNEQFF

V: TRBV11-2
size: many
CDR3: CASSPIPSGGTYEQYF

V: TRBV11-2
size: .
CDR3: CASSRRELFF

V: TRBV5-1
size: .
CDR3: CASSWGLSHTGELFF

V: TRBV24-1
size: many
CDR3: CATSDDRAVGEQYF

V: TRBV27
size: many
CDR3: CASSLSRWEQETQYF

V: TRBV6-5
size: .
CDR3: CASSSTLANTEAFF

V: TRBV29-1
size: .
CDR3: CSAITEGSGELFF

V: TRBV20-1
size: many
CDR3: CSVSPRGYEQYF

V: TRBV11-2
size: .
CDR3: CAGSPGGYGYTF

V: TRBV19
size: few
CDR3: CASSIGGGTEAFF

V: TRBV6-2/TRBV6-3
size: many
CDR3: CASSPLETHYGYTF

V: TRBV5-5
size: .
CDR3: CASRLQDYSTDTQYF

V: TRBV27
size: .
CDR3: CASSLVREGAYEQYF

V: TRBV9
size: few
CDR3: CASSVEGHGASYTF

V: TRBV12-3/TRBV12-4
size: few
CDR3: CASSFGGYSPLHF

V: TRBV28
size: .
CDR3: CASSSGQGGLYEQYF

V: TRBV2
size: many
CDR3: CASSESPLQPQHF

V: TRBV3-1
size: many
CDR3: CASSPPPGTSGSASDTQYF

V: TRBV2
size: many
CDR3: CASSEGDIQYF

V: TRBV13
size: many
CDR3: CASSSGLAGDGQFF

V: TRBV20-1
size: many
CDR3: CSARPGQVMNTEAFF

V: TRBV5-6
size: few
CDR3: CASSSGQETGEQYF

V: TRBV12-3/TRBV12-4
size: .
CDR3: CASSLRLWGTGRTDTQCF

V: TRBV7-7
size: .
CDR3: CASSLDPGHSPYNEQFF

V: TRBV20-1
size: .
CDR3: CSARDRSDSPLHF

V: TRBV7-2
size: many
CDR3: CASSLAGSAAFF

V: TRBV7-2
size: .
CDR3: CASSARTGSGNTIYF